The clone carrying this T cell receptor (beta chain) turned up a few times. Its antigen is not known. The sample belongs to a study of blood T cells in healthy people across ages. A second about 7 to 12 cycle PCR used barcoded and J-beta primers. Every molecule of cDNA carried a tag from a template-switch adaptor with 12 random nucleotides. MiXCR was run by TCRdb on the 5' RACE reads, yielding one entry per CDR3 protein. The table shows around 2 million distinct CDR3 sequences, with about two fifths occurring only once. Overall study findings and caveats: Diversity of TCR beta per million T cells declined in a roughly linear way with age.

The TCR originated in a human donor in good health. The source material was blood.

The CDR3 sequence is CASSSPENIQYF. CDR3 DNA sequence: TGTGCCAGCAGCTCCCCCGAGAACATTCAGTACTTC. The rearrangement uses TRBV7-9 and TRBJ2-4; D is undetermined. The V and J ends lost 4 bases and 7 bases respectively, with 8 bases between them. Germline assignment: CDR1 SEHNR and CDR2 FQNEAQ (reference sequence). The CDR3 loop spans 12 amino acids.